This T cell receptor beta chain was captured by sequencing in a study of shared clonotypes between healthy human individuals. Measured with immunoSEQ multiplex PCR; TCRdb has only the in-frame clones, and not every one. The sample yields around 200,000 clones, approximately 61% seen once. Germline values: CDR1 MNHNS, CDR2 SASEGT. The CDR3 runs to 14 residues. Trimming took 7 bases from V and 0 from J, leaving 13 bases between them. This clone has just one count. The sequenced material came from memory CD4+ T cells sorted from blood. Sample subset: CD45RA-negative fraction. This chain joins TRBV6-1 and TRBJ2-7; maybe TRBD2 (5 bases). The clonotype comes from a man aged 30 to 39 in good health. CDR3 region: CASNHRDLSYEQYF. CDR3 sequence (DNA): TGTGCCAGCAACCACCGGGATCTCTCCTACGAGCAGTACTTC.